These T cell receptor beta chains were read from a single sample in a study of human T cells and chemical hapten exposure. TCRdb reprocessed the RACE reads with MiXCR, giving one entry per CDR3 protein. Of about 160,000 distinct CDR3 sequences in the sample, about 27% are singletons; the top ten hold 2.1%. The material was whole blood, obtained in connection with sensitization to the hapten diphenylcyclopropenone (DPC). The receptors derive from a woman aged 18-29 years with alopecia areata. Some clones in this sample may be carry-over from other donors' samples. Each CDR3 is given with its conserved first and last residue. D genes are given only for firm matches. For some rows the clone size is stated as once, few or many, or as a class when expanded; others skip it.

v_call	d_call	clone_size	j_call	cdr3_aa	cdr3_nt
TRBV6-5	.	once	TRBJ2-1	CASFSGAGNEQFF	TGTGCCAGCTTCTCGGGGGCCGGCAATGAGCAGTTCTTC
TRBV6-5	.	.	TRBJ1-2	CASSYSFRQAPNYGYTF	TGTGCCAGCAGTTACTCGTTCCGACAGGCACCTAACTATGGCTACACCTTC
TRBV20-1	.	.	TRBJ1-6	CSARVGSYNSPLHF	TGCAGTGCCAGGGTCGGCTCCTATAATTCACCCCTCCACTTT
TRBV4-2	.	few	TRBJ2-1	CASSQLAGAQFF	TGTGCCAGCAGCCAACTGGCGGGGGCACAGTTCTTC
TRBV29-1	.	many	TRBJ2-3	CSVRSGTDTQYF	TGCAGCGTCCGTAGCGGCACAGATACGCAGTATTTT
TRBV28	TRBD1	.	TRBJ2-7	CASSPSLDRGYEQYF	TGTGCCAGCAGCCCCTCCTTGGACAGGGGATACGAGCAGTACTTC
TRBV11-2	.	.	TRBJ2-6	CASSAVDGANVPTF	TGTGCCAGCAGCGCCGTGGATGGGGCCAACGTCCCGACTTTC
TRBV5-1	.	.	TRBJ1-1	CASSSRSPMNTEAFF	TGCGCCAGCAGCAGCCGAAGCCCTATGAACACTGAAGCTTTCTTT
TRBV20-1	.	few	TRBJ2-1	CSANEIDSYNEQFF	TGCAGTGCGAATGAAATAGACTCCTACAATGAGCAGTTCTTC
TRBV7-2	.	.	TRBJ2-5	CASSLRSGRLQETQYF	TGTGCCAGCAGCTTAAGGTCCGGCAGACTCCAAGAGACCCAGTACTTC
TRBV14	.	few	TRBJ2-4	CASSQVPHIQYF	TGTGCCAGCAGCCAAGTCCCCCACATTCAGTACTTC
TRBV6-2/TRBV6-3	.	.	TRBJ1-1	CASSFWWGAEAFF	TGTGCCAGCAGTTTTTGGTGGGGGGCTGAAGCTTTCTTT
TRBV2	TRBD2	.	TRBJ2-1	CASSGGGLTYNEQFF	TGTGCCAGCAGTGGCGGGGGGCTTACCTACAATGAGCAGTTCTTC
TRBV29-1	.	many	TRBJ2-7	CSVSPATGWSSYEQYF	TGCAGCGTGAGTCCGGCGACAGGTTGGAGTTCCTACGAGCAGTACTTC
TRBV9	.	few	TRBJ1-1	CASSGGGPTEAFF	TGTGCCAGCAGCGGGGGGGGACCCACTGAAGCTTTCTTT
TRBV27	.	.	TRBJ2-7	CASFRGAEQYF	TGTGCCAGCTTCAGAGGGGCCGAGCAGTACTTC
TRBV20-1	TRBD1	once	TRBJ2-1	CSACDRDHNEQFF	TGCAGTGCCTGCGACAGGGACCACAATGAGCAGTTCTTC
TRBV4-1	.	.	TRBJ1-4	CASSQDLDRFGKLFF	TGCGCCAGCAGCCAAGATTTGGACAGATTCGGAAAACTGTTTTTT
TRBV7-2	.	few	TRBJ2-1	CASSLGRWNEQFF	TGTGCCAGCAGCTTAGGCAGGTGGAATGAGCAGTTCTTC
TRBV7-2	.	.	TRBJ2-2	CASTYKAGELFF	TGTGCCAGCACCTACAAGGCGGGGGAGCTGTTTTTT
TRBV5-4	.	.	TRBJ1-1	CASSFGGQGTEAFF	TGTGCCAGCAGCTTTGGGGGGCAAGGCACTGAAGCTTTCTTT
TRBV12-3/TRBV12-4	TRBD1	.	TRBJ2-7	CASSFSPGTVYEQYF	TGTGCCAGCAGTTTTAGTCCTGGGACAGTCTACGAGCAGTACTTC
TRBV20-1	TRBD1	.	TRBJ1-1	CSAEGGQGVRF	TGCAGTGCTGAGGGCGGGCAGGGGGTACGATTT
TRBV11-2	.	.	TRBJ2-1	CASSSTGTPRGNEQFF	TGTGCCAGCAGCTCTACAGGGACTCCTCGAGGCAATGAGCAGTTCTTC
TRBV9	.	.	TRBJ2-3	CASSPLGGNPSTDTQYF	TGTGCCAGCAGCCCGTTGGGGGGAAACCCTAGCACAGATACGCAGTATTTT
TRBV20-1	TRBD1	.	TRBJ2-1	CSARARNRDRGPFNEQFF	TGCAGTGCTAGAGCCCGAAATCGGGACAGGGGGCCCTTCAATGAGCAGTTCTTC
TRBV5-1	TRBD1	few	TRBJ1-1	CASSLEGTVRTEAFF	TGCGCCAGCAGCTTGGAAGGGACAGTTCGAACTGAAGCTTTCTTT
TRBV4-3	TRBD2	few	TRBJ2-1	CASSQASGGHNEQFF	TGCGCCAGCAGCCAGGCTAGCGGGGGTCACAATGAGCAGTTCTTC
TRBV29-1	.	few	TRBJ2-3	CSVEAAGDTQYF	TGCAGCGTTGAAGCGGCGGGAGATACGCAGTATTTT
TRBV6-1	TRBD2	.	TRBJ2-7	CASSERGLVYEQYF	TGTGCCAGCAGTGAAAGAGGACTAGTCTACGAGCAGTACTTC
TRBV15	.	.	TRBJ2-5	CATSIDSQETQYF	TGTGCCACCAGCATAGACAGCCAAGAGACCCAGTACTTC
TRBV6-5	TRBD2	.	TRBJ2-7	CASSYPTAGGDHEQYF	TGTGCCAGCAGTTATCCCACGGCGGGGGGGGATCACGAGCAGTACTTC
TRBV20-1	.	many	TRBJ2-2	CSARALDSTGELFF	TGCAGTGCTAGGGCCCTTGACAGCACCGGGGAGCTGTTTTTT
TRBV29-1	.	.	TRBJ2-7	CSVGRGLSSYEQYF	TGCAGCGTTGGAAGAGGGCTGAGCTCCTACGAGCAGTACTTC
TRBV7-9	TRBD1	few	TRBJ2-1	CASSPLPGQGQNEQFF	TGTGCCAGCAGCCCCTTACCGGGACAGGGTCAAAATGAGCAGTTCTTC
TRBV29-1	.	.	TRBJ2-1	CSVRRDEQFF	TGCAGCGTTCGCAGGGATGAGCAGTTCTTC
TRBV7-3	.	.	TRBJ2-2	CASSPVRGRATGELFF	TGTGCCAGCAGCCCAGTGAGGGGTCGGGCCACCGGGGAGCTGTTTTTT
TRBV29-1	TRBD1	many	TRBJ2-7	CSVRGPPGGEQYF	TGCAGCGTTAGGGGGCCCCCAGGTGGGGAGCAGTACTTC
TRBV4-1	.	.	TRBJ2-7	CASSQGEAYEQYF	TGCGCCAGCAGCCAAGGGGAGGCCTACGAGCAGTACTTC
TRBV29-1	.	few	TRBJ2-5	CSVGGGAAQYF	TGCAGCGTTGGCGGCGGAGCGGCCCAGTACTTC
TRBV9	.	few	TRBJ1-1	CASNPGDGFSENTEAFF	TGTGCCAGCAACCCAGGGGACGGGTTTTCTGAGAACACTGAAGCTTTCTTT
TRBV29-1	TRBD1	few	TRBJ2-3	CSVRTGGRDTQYF	TGCAGCGTGAGGACAGGGGGAAGAGATACGCAGTATTTT
TRBV7-2	TRBD1	.	TRBJ2-2	CASSLLRDRVNTGELFF	TGTGCCAGCAGCTTACTCCGGGACAGGGTTAACACCGGGGAGCTGTTTTTT
TRBV7-9	TRBD1	.	TRBJ1-4	CASSPPQGASEKLFF	TGTGCCAGCAGCCCGCCACAGGGGGCGAGTGAAAAACTGTTTTTT
TRBV7-2	.	.	TRBJ2-7	CASSLVDSYYEQYF	TGTGCCAGCAGCTTAGTCGACAGTTACTACGAGCAGTACTTC
TRBV4-1	.	few	TRBJ1-2	CASSQAEGYTF	TGCGCCAGCAGCCAAGCTGAGGGCTACACCTTC
TRBV7-3	.	many	TRBJ2-6	CASSATGSGANVLTF	TGTGCCAGCAGCGCGACAGGCTCTGGGGCCAACGTCCTGACTTTC
TRBV9	.	.	TRBJ2-7	CASSRGAADIYEQYF	TGTGCCAGCAGCCGAGGCGCAGCGGACATCTACGAGCAGTACTTC
TRBV7-3	.	.	TRBJ1-2	CASSLEGMQNYGYTF	TGTGCCAGCAGCTTGGAGGGGATGCAGAACTATGGCTACACCTTC